This TCR beta chain derives from a study of shared clonotypes between healthy human individuals. Findings and caveats of the study: The rarefaction results pointed to incomplete sorted-subset sequencing despite large depth. The study generally estimated greater richness for naive than memory subsets. Genetic and exposure-history diversity was limited by the few donors.

Remarks on this clone: What it binds is unknown.

Profiling relied on immunoSEQ multiplex PCR, and the TCRdb table lists in-frame clones only, not all of them. Of 2 million to 3 million clones in the sample, approximately 90% were seen once. The clonotype comes from a young man in good health. Material for sequencing was naive CD4+ T cells sorted from blood. The subset: CD45RA+ positively selected.

This CDR3 is CAISESGGGPYGYTF. The CDR3 DNA reads as TGTGCCATCAGTGAGTCGGGTGGGGGCCCTTATGGCTACACCTTC. J is TRBJ1-2 and V is TRBV10-3; TRBD1 might be the D (6 bases). The CDR3 loop spans 15 amino acids. The V and J ends lost 0 bases and 5 bases respectively, with 13 bases between them. Germline V lookup: CDR1 ENHRY, CDR2 SYGVKD.